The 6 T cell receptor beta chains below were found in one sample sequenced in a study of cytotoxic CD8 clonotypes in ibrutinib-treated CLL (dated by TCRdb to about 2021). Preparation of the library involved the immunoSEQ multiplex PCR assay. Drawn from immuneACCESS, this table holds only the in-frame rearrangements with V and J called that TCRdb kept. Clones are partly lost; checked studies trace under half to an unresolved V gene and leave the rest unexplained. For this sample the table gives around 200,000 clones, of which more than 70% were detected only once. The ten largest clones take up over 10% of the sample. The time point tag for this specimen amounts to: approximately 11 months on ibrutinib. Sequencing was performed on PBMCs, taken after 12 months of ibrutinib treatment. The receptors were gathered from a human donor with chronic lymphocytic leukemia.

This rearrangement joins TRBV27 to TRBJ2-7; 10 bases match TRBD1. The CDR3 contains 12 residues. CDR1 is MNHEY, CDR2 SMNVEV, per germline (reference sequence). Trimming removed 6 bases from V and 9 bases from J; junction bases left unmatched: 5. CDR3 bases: TGTGCCAGCAGCGACAGGGGGCGCGGGCAGTACTTC. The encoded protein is CASSDRGRGQYF.

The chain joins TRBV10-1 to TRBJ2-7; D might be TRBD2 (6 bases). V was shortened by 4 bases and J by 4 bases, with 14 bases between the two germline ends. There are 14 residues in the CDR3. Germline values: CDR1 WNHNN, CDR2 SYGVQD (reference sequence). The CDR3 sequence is CASSGGKGRYEQYF. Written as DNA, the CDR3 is TGCGCCAGCAGTGGCGGGAAGGGGCGTTACGAGCAGTACTTC.

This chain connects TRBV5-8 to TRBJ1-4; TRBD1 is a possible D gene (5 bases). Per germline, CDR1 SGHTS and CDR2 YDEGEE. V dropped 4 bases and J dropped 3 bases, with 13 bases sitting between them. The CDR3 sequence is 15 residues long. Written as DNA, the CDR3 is TGTGCCAGCAGCCAACCTGGGGCAGCTAATGAAAAACTGTTTTTT. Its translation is CASSQPGAANEKLFF.

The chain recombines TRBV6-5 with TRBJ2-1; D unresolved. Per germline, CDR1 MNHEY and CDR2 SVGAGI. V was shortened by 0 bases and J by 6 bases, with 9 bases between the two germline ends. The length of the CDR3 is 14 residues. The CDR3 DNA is TGTGCCAGCAGTTACTCCCCCAGTCGCAATGAGCAGTTCTTC. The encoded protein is CASSYSPSRNEQFF.

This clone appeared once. The chain's CDR3 is CASSLSGSSNQPQHF. The CDR3 region has the DNA TGTGCCAGCAGTTTGTCTGGGAGTAGCAATCAGCCCCAGCATTTT. The V call is TRBV28, the J call TRBJ1-5; D is uncertain. Germline-derived CDR1 and CDR2 are MDHEN and SYDVKM. The CDR3 consists of 15 residues. The V gene lost 3 bases and the J gene lost 0 bases, with 9 bases spanning the gap.

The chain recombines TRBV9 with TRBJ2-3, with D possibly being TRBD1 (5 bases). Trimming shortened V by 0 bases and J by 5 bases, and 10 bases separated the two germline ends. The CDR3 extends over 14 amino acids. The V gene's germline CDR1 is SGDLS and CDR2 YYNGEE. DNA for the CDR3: TGTGCCAGCAGCGTAGGGGCAGGGCTAGATACGCAGTATTTT. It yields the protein CASSVGAGLDTQYF.